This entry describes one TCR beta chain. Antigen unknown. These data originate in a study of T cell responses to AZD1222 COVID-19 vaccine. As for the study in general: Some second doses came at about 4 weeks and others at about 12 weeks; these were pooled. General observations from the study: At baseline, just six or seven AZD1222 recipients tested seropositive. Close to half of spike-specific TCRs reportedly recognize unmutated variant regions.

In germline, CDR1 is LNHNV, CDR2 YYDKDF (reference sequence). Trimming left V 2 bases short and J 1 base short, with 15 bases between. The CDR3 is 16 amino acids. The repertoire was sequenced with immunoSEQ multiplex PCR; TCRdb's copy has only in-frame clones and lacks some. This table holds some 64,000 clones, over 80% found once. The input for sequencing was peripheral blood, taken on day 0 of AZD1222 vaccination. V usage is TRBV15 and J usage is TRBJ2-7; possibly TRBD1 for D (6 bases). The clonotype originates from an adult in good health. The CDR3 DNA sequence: TGTGCCACCAGCAGACCGGGGACAACTGGTTCCTACGAGCAGTACTTC. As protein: CATSRPGTTGSYEQYF. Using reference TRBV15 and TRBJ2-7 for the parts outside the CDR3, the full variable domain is DAMVIQNPRYQVTQFGKPVTLSCSQTLNHNVMYWYQQKSSQAPKLLFHYYDKDFNNEADTPDNFQSRRPNTSFCFLDIRSPGLGDTAMYLCATSRPGTTGSYEQYFGPGTRLTVT.